This T cell receptor (beta chain) was found in a study of CD8+CD57+ T cells in acquired aplastic anemia. V was shortened by 3 bases and J by 3 bases, with 8 bases between the two germline ends. CDR3 size: 13 residues. Germline V gene lookup returns CDR1 SGHVS and CDR2 FNYEAQ. Genomic DNA templated the TCR beta VDJ and CDR3 profiling. TCRdb independently ran MiXCR on the reads; one entry per CDR3 protein. The sample consists of some 150,000 distinct CDR3 sequences, about two thirds of them appearing once. Patients chosen for sequencing had CD8+CD57+ cells that had expanded, as shown by flow cytometry. V usage is TRBV7-6 and J usage is TRBJ1-1; a weak D match, TRBD1 (5 bases). The material sequenced was sorted CD4+, CD8+, or CD8+CD57+ T cells (not recorded which) from PBMCs. This clonotype originated in a human donor with aplastic anemia. The CDR3 sequence is CASSLGLYTEAFF. The CDR3 bases are TGTGCCAGCAGCTTGGGACTATACACTGAAGCTTTCTTT.